The 9 T cell receptor beta chains reported below all come from one sample, sequenced in a study of technical replicates of blood from a handful of donors. Sequencing used immunoSEQ multiplex PCR; TCRdb keeps in-frame clones, though not all of them. The table records some 12,000 clones, approximately 79% of them present only once. Sequencing input: PBMCs. These receptors were obtained from a human donor in good health.

The chain combines TRBV7-9 with TRBJ2-4; the match to TRBD1 covers 7 bases. Germline trimming cut 5 bases from V and 6 bases from J; bases unmatched to any gene: 4. This CDR3 is 13 amino acids long. Germline lookup yields CDR1 SEHNR and CDR2 FQNEAQ (reference sequence). CDR3 sequence: CASSPRDRNIQYF. The CDR3 DNA sequence: TGTGCCAGCAGCCCCCGGGACAGAAACATTCAGTACTTC.

The rearrangement uses TRBV7-9 and TRBJ1-2, with TRBD1 as a possible D gene (6 bases). V shed 5 bases and J shed 7 bases, with 11 bases lying between them. Germline-derived CDR1 and CDR2 are SEHNR and FQNEAQ (reference sequence). There are 12 residues in the CDR3. In nucleotides, the CDR3 is TGTGCCAGCAGCCTACGGGACACTGGCTACACCTTC. As protein: CASSLRDTGYTF.

The chain links TRBV5-1 to TRBJ2-7; D is possibly TRBD1 (5 bases). The germline V gene has CDR1 SGHRS and CDR2 YFSETQ. V shed 4 bases and J shed 2 bases, with 13 bases lying between them. The CDR3 sequence is 14 residues long. The CDR3 here is CASSVRQKTYEQYF. CDR3 coding DNA: TGCGCCAGCAGCGTCCGACAGAAAACCTACGAGCAGTACTTC.

The gene calls are TRBV5-1 and TRBJ2-7; a possible D gene is TRBD1 (6 bases). V was trimmed by 0 bases and J by 3 bases, leaving 10 bases between them. The CDR3 loop spans 14 amino acids. Germline lookup yields CDR1 SGHRS and CDR2 YFSETQ. CDR3 sequence: CASSLAGAGYEQYF. CDR3 coding DNA: TGCGCCAGCAGCTTGGCAGGGGCGGGCTACGAGCAGTACTTC.

The J gene is TRBJ2-1, the V gene TRBV19; 12 nucleotides align to TRBD2. The trim removed 3 bases at V and 5 bases at J, leaving 11 bases unmatched. The CDR3 extends over 18 amino acids. Germline CDR1 LNHDA, CDR2 SQIVND (reference sequence). CDR3 bases: TGTGCCAGTAGTATTCACCTAGCGGGGGGGGGCAAGGACAATGAGCAGTTCTTC. The encoded protein is CASSIHLAGGGKDNEQFF.

The chain joins TRBV19 to TRBJ2-1; 11 bases align to TRBD2. Losses at the gene ends were 7 bases for V and 0 bases for J; bases not matched to a gene: 5. The CDR3 consists of 16 residues. From germline, CDR1 is LNHDA and CDR2 SQIVND (reference sequence). This chain's CDR3 is CASTGSGRASYNEQFF. The CDR3 region has the DNA TGTGCCAGTACTGGTAGCGGGAGGGCCTCCTACAATGAGCAGTTCTTC.

This chain connects TRBV18 to TRBJ2-7; 11 bases line up with TRBD2. The germline V gene has CDR1 KGHSH and CDR2 LQKENI. The V gene end was trimmed by 4 bases and the J gene end by 0 bases; junction bases not matched to a gene: 5. The CDR3 is 16 amino acids. The CDR3 region has the DNA TGTGCCAGCTCACTTACTACTAGCGGGAGCTCCTACGAGCAGTACTTC. The encoded protein is CASSLTTSGSSYEQYF.

This clone was seen once. This chain joins TRBV30 and TRBJ2-7, with D maybe TRBD2 (5 bases). CDR1 and CDR2 from the germline V gene are GTSNPN and SVGIG (reference sequence). Trimming took off 5 bases at V and 0 bases at J, with 14 bases between the two ends. This CDR3 comprises 14 residues. This CDR3 reads CAWRPGLSSYEQYF. The CDR3 DNA reads TGTGCCTGGCGACCCGGACTCAGCTCCTACGAGCAGTACTTC.

This sequence joins TRBV6-6 and TRBJ1-1; weak D call: TRBD1 (6 bases). The germline V gene encodes CDR1 MNHNY and CDR2 SVGAGI (reference sequence). This CDR3 has 15 residues. The V and J ends lost 0 bases and 3 bases respectively, with 11 bases between them. The CDR3 sequence is CASSYSTRGHTEAFF. In DNA form, the CDR3 reads TGTGCCAGCAGTTACTCGACCAGGGGCCACACTGAAGCTTTCTTT.